These 3 T cell receptor beta chains were sequenced from one sample in a study of CD8+CD57+ T cells in acquired aplastic anemia. Genomic DNA served as template for TCR beta VDJ and CDR3 profiling. TCRdb reprocessed the reads with MiXCR, giving one entry per CDR3 protein. Of some 210,000 distinct CDR3 sequences detected, 61% appear once; the ten largest clones hold 29%. The sequenced sample was sorted CD4+, CD8+, or CD8+CD57+ T cells (not recorded which) from PBMCs. These receptors were taken from a human donor in good health.

A remark on this clonotype: A much more abundant neighbour one base away suggests this may be a read error. The V and J genes are TRBV20-1 and TRBJ2-1; D might be TRBD1 (6 bases). CDR3 size: 16 residues. Germline V gene lookup returns CDR1 DFQATT and CDR2 SNEGSKA (reference sequence). CDR3: CSATIQNRVLYNEQIF. CDR3 DNA: TGCAGTGCTACCATACAAAACAGGGTTTTGTACAATGAGCAGATCTTC.

On this clonotype: A much more abundant neighbour one base away suggests this may be a read error. The rearrangement links TRBV7-9 to TRBJ1-1; no clear D. Germline CDR1 reads SEHNR; CDR2 reads FQNEAQ (reference sequence). This CDR3 contains 13 residues. V shed 3 bases and J shed 6 bases, with 11 bases lying between them. For the CDR3, the DNA is TGTGCCAGCAGCTTTCCCCGATACTCTGAAGCTTTCTTT. Protein sequence: CASSFPRYSEAFF.

In its sample, this clonotype was seen once. As DNA, the CDR3 is TGTGCCATCAGTGTGGCGGGGGGGGGCAATGAGCAGTTCTTC. This sequence encodes CAISVAGGGNEQFF. This chain links TRBV10-3 with TRBJ2-1; 9 positions agree with TRBD2. Unmatched junction bases numbered 4, after V lost 4 bases and J lost 6 bases. The germline gives CDR1 ENHRY, CDR2 SYGVKD. This CDR3 spans 14 amino acids.